This TCR beta chain stems from a study of blood T cell repertoires in COVID-19. Across the study: Italy, Spain and the United States were the sources of the convalescent and acute COVID-19 samples. Nucleic acid was either cDNA or gDNA, and it came from T cells, B-cell-depleted T cells, or PBMCs.

The V gene's germline CDR1 is DFQATT and CDR2 SNEGSKA (reference sequence). This CDR3 region has 17 residues. V was clipped by 3 bases and J by 2 bases; unmatched bases: 14. One Seattle source followed patients from active infection through their disease course. Original methodology: It was from reference gene primer amplification that nucleated cell counts were estimated. TCRdb's copy holds only in-frame clones and misses some; the assay was immunoSEQ multiplex PCR. V and J calls and clone size follow that table, whereas D and trimming were derived from the DNA. The sample shows roughly 60,000 clones, approximately 88% of them seen only once.

The TCR was taken from a young man with COVID-19, enrolled during active disease. Sequenced sample: peripheral blood. The V gene is TRBV20-1, the J gene TRBJ2-3; TRBD1 matches at 7 bases. CDR3 DNA: TGCAGTGCTAGTGACCCGTCCGGGACAGCACACACAGATACGCAGTATTTT. This codes for CSASDPSGTAHTDTQYF.